Listed below are T cell receptor beta chains from one sample, sequenced in a study of blood T cell repertoires in COVID-19. Assay: immunoSEQ multiplex PCR; the TCRdb copy retains only in-frame clones and omits some. The sample gives 90,000 or so clones, around 75% of which show up once; approximately 25% is in the top ten. Source material: peripheral blood. The receptor source for this set is a human donor in a cohort sampled during active COVID-19. Each CDR3 is given with its conserved first and last residue. The order of the fields is J gene, clone size, V gene, D gene, CDR3 DNA, CDR3 protein. A D gene is named only where the DNA matches it firmly. Rows give clone size only sometimes, using once, few, many, or a class for an expanded clone.

j_gene: TRBJ2-1
abundance: NA
v_gene: TRBV4-3
d_gene: TRBD2
CDR3nt: TGCGCCAGCAGCCAAGATCTTGCAATCGGACTAGTTAGCCACAATGAGCAGTTCTTC
CDR3aa: CASSQDLAIGLVSHNEQFF

j_gene: TRBJ2-3
abundance: NA
v_gene: TRBV7-9
d_gene: NA
CDR3nt: TGTGCCAGCAGCTCCCCGCAATTACTAGAACTGACGCAGTATTTT
CDR3aa: CASSSPQLLELTQYF

j_gene: TRBJ2-1
abundance: many
v_gene: TRBV28
d_gene: TRBD2
CDR3nt: TGTGCCAGCAGTTTCTTATCTAGCGGGAGGGTGGGTGAGCAGTTCTTC
CDR3aa: CASSFLSSGRVGEQFF

j_gene: TRBJ2-1
abundance: NA
v_gene: TRBV6-2/TRBV6-3
d_gene: NA
CDR3nt: TGTGCCAGCACCCCGGACAGTTACAATGAGCAGTTCTTC
CDR3aa: CASTPDSYNEQFF

j_gene: TRBJ1-5
abundance: few
v_gene: TRBV28
d_gene: NA
CDR3nt: TGTGCCAGCAGTTTACAGGGAAGAAGGGCTCAGCCCCAGCATTTT
CDR3aa: CASSLQGRRAQPQHF

j_gene: TRBJ2-3
abundance: NA
v_gene: TRBV24-1
d_gene: TRBD2
CDR3nt: TGTGCCACCAGTGATCTGGCGGGACTAGCGGGGACTAGCACAGATACGCAGTATTTT
CDR3aa: CATSDLAGLAGTSTDTQYF

j_gene: TRBJ1-5
abundance: NA
v_gene: TRBV21-1
d_gene: NA
CDR3nt: TGTGCCAGCAGCAAAGTGGAGGACAGGGGTATTGCGGATGGCAATCAGCCCCAGCATTTT
CDR3aa: CASSKVEDRGIADGNQPQHF

j_gene: TRBJ2-7
abundance: NA
v_gene: TRBV24-1
d_gene: TRBD2
CDR3nt: TGTGCCACCAGTGACTCGAGCGGGAGGAACTACGAGCAGTACTTC
CDR3aa: CATSDSSGRNYEQYF

j_gene: TRBJ2-1
abundance: NA
v_gene: TRBV13
d_gene: NA
CDR3nt: TGTGCCAGCAGCGACCGAACTATAAATGAGCAGTTCTTC
CDR3aa: CASSDRTINEQFF

j_gene: TRBJ2-1
abundance: NA
v_gene: TRBV27
d_gene: NA
CDR3nt: TGTGCCACCTGGACAGTTCCATCTGAGCAGTTCTTC
CDR3aa: CATWTVPSEQFF

j_gene: TRBJ1-3
abundance: NA
v_gene: TRBV4-3
d_gene: NA
CDR3nt: TGCGCCAGCAGCCGCTCCGCGGGGGAATCTGGAAACACCATATATTTT
CDR3aa: CASSRSAGESGNTIYF

j_gene: TRBJ1-4
abundance: NA
v_gene: TRBV7-9
d_gene: TRBD1
CDR3nt: TGTGCCAGCAGCTCAGAGCAGGGGGAGATTGCAACTAATGAAAAACTGTTTTTT
CDR3aa: CASSSEQGEIATNEKLFF

j_gene: TRBJ2-3
abundance: NA
v_gene: TRBV13
d_gene: NA
CDR3nt: TGTGCCAGCAGCTTAGGTGGGAGGAGCACAGATACGCAGTATTTT
CDR3aa: CASSLGGRSTDTQYF

j_gene: TRBJ1-6
abundance: NA
v_gene: TRBV5-6
d_gene: TRBD1
CDR3nt: TGTGCCAGCAGCTTGGGGGACAGAAGTAATTCACCCCTCCACTTT
CDR3aa: CASSLGDRSNSPLHF

j_gene: TRBJ2-7
abundance: NA
v_gene: TRBV7-9
d_gene: TRBD1
CDR3nt: TGTGCCAGCAGCTCCGGGACAGGGTTGTACGAGCAGTACTTC
CDR3aa: CASSSGTGLYEQYF

j_gene: TRBJ2-7
abundance: NA
v_gene: TRBV5-1
d_gene: TRBD2
CDR3nt: TGCGCCAGCAGCCCAAGCGGGAACGAGCAGTACTTC
CDR3aa: CASSPSGNEQYF

j_gene: TRBJ2-7
abundance: few
v_gene: TRBV27
d_gene: TRBD2
CDR3nt: TGTGCCAGCAGTCTCCAGACTAGCGGGTCACGCTCCTACGAGCAGTACTTC
CDR3aa: CASSLQTSGSRSYEQYF

j_gene: TRBJ1-2
abundance: NA
v_gene: TRBV29-1
d_gene: NA
CDR3nt: TGCAGCGGGTGGAGGTCCTCCTATGGCTACACCTTC
CDR3aa: CSGWRSSYGYTF

j_gene: TRBJ2-7
abundance: NA
v_gene: TRBV5-5
d_gene: TRBD1
CDR3nt: TGTGCCAGCAGCTTGGAGGGACAGAGCTCCTACGAGCAGTACTTC
CDR3aa: CASSLEGQSSYEQYF

j_gene: TRBJ2-4
abundance: NA
v_gene: TRBV15
d_gene: NA
CDR3nt: TGTGCCACCAGCATCCGGAACATTCAGTACTTC
CDR3aa: CATSIRNIQYF

j_gene: TRBJ2-5
abundance: NA
v_gene: TRBV5-1
d_gene: NA
CDR3nt: TGCGCCAGCAGCGTCCTACGGGAGACCCAGTACTTC
CDR3aa: CASSVLRETQYF

j_gene: TRBJ2-7
abundance: NA
v_gene: TRBV27
d_gene: TRBD1
CDR3nt: TGTGCCAGCAGTCGACAGGGGGTTCCCTACGAGCAGTACTTC
CDR3aa: CASSRQGVPYEQYF

j_gene: TRBJ2-7
abundance: NA
v_gene: TRBV9
d_gene: NA
CDR3nt: TGTGCCAGCAGCGTAGGCTCGTTGCGGGCCTCCTACGAGCAGTACTTC
CDR3aa: CASSVGSLRASYEQYF

j_gene: TRBJ2-3
abundance: NA
v_gene: TRBV5-1
d_gene: TRBD2
CDR3nt: TGCGCCAGCAGCTTAGGAGCGGGAAACACAGATACGCAGTATTTT
CDR3aa: CASSLGAGNTDTQYF

j_gene: TRBJ2-7
abundance: NA
v_gene: TRBV12-2
d_gene: NA
CDR3nt: TGTGCAAGTCGCCCGCCCCAGATTTACTACGAGCAGTACTTC
CDR3aa: CASRPPQIYYEQYF

j_gene: TRBJ1-5
abundance: NA
v_gene: TRBV24-1
d_gene: NA
CDR3nt: TGTGCCACCAGTGACCCTGGACAGCCAAATCAGCCCCAGCATTTT
CDR3aa: CATSDPGQPNQPQHF

j_gene: TRBJ2-3
abundance: NA
v_gene: TRBV5-1
d_gene: NA
CDR3nt: TGCGCCAGCAGCTTGACAGGGAGCACAGATACGCAGTATTTT
CDR3aa: CASSLTGSTDTQYF

j_gene: TRBJ1-2
abundance: NA
v_gene: TRBV4-2
d_gene: NA
CDR3nt: TGTGCCAGCAGCCAAGAGGTGTCCGGGACGGGAGAAGGCTACACCTTC
CDR3aa: CASSQEVSGTGEGYTF